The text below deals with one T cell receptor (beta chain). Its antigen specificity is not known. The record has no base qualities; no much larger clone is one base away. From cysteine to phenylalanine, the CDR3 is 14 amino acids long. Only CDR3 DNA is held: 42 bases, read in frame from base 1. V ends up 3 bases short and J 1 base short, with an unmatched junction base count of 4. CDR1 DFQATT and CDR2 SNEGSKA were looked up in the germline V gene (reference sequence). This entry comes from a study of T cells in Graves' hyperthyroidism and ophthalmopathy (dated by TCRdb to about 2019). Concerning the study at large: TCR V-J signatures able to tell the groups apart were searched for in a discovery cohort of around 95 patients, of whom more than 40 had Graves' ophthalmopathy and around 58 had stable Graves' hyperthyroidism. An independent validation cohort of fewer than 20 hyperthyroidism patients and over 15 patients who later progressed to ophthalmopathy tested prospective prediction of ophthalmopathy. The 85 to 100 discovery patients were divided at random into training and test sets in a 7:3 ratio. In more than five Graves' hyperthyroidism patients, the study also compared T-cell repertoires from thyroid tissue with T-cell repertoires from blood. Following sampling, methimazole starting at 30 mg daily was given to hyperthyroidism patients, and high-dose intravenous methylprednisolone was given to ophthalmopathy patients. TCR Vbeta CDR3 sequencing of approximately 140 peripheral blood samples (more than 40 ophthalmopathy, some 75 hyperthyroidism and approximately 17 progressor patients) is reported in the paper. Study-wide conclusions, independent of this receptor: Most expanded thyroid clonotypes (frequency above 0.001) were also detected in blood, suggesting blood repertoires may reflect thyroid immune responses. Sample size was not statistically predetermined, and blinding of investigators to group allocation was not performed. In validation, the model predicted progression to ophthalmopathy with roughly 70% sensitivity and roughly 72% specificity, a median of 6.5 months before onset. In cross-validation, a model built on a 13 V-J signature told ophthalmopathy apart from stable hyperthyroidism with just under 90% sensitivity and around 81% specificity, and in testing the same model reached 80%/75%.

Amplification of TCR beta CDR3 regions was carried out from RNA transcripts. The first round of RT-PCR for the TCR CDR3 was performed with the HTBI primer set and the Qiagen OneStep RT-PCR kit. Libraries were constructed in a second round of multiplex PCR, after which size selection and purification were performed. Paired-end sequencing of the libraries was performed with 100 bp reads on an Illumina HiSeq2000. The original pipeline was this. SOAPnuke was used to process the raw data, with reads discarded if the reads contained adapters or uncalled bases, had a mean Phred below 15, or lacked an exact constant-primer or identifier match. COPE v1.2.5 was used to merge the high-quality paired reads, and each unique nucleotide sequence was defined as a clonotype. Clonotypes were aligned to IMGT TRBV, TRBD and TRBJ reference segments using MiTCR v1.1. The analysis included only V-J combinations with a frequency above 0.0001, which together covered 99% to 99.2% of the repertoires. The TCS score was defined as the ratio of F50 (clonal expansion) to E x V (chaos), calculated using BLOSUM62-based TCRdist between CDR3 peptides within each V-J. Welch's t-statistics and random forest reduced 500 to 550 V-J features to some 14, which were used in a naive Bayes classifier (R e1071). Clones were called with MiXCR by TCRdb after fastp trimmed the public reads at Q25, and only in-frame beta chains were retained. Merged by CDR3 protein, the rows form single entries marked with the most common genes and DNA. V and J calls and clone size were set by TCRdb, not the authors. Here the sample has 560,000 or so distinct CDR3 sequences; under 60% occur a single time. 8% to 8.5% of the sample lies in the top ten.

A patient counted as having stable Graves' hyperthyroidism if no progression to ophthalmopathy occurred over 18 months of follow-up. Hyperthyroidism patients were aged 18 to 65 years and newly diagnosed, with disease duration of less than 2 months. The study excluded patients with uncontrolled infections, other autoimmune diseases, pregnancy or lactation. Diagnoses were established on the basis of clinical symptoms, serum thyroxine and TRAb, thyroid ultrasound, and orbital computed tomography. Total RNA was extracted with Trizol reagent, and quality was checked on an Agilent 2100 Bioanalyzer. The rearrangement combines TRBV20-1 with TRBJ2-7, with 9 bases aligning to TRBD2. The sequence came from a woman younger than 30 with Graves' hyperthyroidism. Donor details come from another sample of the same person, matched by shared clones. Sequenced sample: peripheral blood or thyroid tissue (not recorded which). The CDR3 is CSASTSGFSYEQYF. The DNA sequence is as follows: TGCAGTGCTAGTACTAGCGGGTTTTCCTACGAGCAGTACTTC.